The 29 T cell receptor beta chains listed next were all sequenced from one sample in a study of T cell responses to AZD1222 COVID-19 vaccine. Libraries were prepared by immunoSEQ multiplex PCR; TCRdb keeps only in-frame clonotypes and omits some of them. The sample has 130,000 to 150,000 clones; 85% to 90% are singletons. The material sequenced was peripheral blood, taken on day 0 of AZD1222 vaccination. The receptors here all came from an adult in good health.

The CDR3 loop is CATSKPGTGELFF. CDR3 nucleotide sequence: TGTGCCACCAGCAAACCAGGGACCGGGGAGCTGTTTTTT. V and J are TRBV15 and TRBJ2-2; D is possibly TRBD1 (5 bases). Trimming shortened V by 4 bases and J by 5 bases, and 8 bases separated the two germline ends. Germline loops: CDR1 LNHNV, CDR2 YYDKDF (reference sequence). The CDR3 loop spans 13 amino acids.

V is TRBV7-8 and J is TRBJ1-5, with unresolved D. Germline CDR1 SGHVS, CDR2 FQNEAQ. V lost 1 base, J lost 0 bases, and 7 bases lay in between. The CDR3 has 15 residues. The CDR3 DNA follows: TGTGCCAGCAGCTTAGGCAGGATTAGCAATCAGCCCCAGCATTTT. It encodes CASSLGRISNQPQHF.

The chain carries TRBV7-8 and TRBJ1-2; D is unclear. The CDR3 spans 15 residues. V dropped 1 base and J dropped 0 bases, with 9 bases sitting between them. Per germline, CDR1 SGHVS and CDR2 FQNEAQ. CDR3 loop: CASSLDRSPNYGYTF. For the CDR3, the DNA is TGTGCCAGCAGCTTAGACCGATCCCCTAACTATGGCTACACCTTC. Full variable domain (missing parts from reference TRBV7-8 and TRBJ1-2): GAGVSQSPRYKVAKRGQDVALRCDPISGHVSLFWYQQALGQGPEFLTYFQNEAQLDKSGLPSDRFFAERPEGSVSTLKIQRTQQEDSAVYLCASSLDRSPNYGYTFGSGTRLTVV.

The rearrangement links TRBV5-5 to TRBJ2-3; D possibly corresponds to TRBD1 (6 bases). CDR1 is SGHKS, CDR2 YYEKEE, per germline (reference sequence). Deletions cut 2 bases from V and 0 bases from J, with 13 bases between. The CDR3 is 16 amino acids. The CDR3 nucleotides are TGTGCCAGCAGCTTTAGTCCGGGACAAAGCACAGATACGCAGTATTTT. It codes for CASSFSPGQSTDTQYF.

The V gene is TRBV18, the J gene TRBJ2-7; 9 bases agree with TRBD2. V shed 3 bases, J shed 2 bases, and the junction held 5 bases outside the gene matches. This CDR3 region has 15 residues. The germline V gene encodes CDR1 KGHSH and CDR2 LQKENI. CDR3 sequence (DNA): TGTGCCAGCTCACCTAGGACTAGCGCAACCTACGAGCAGTACTTC. Translated, it gives CASSPRTSATYEQYF. Full variable domain (outside the CDR3, taken from reference TRBV18 and TRBJ2-7): NAGVMQNPRHLVRRRGQEARLRCSPMKGHSHVYWYRQLPEEGLKFMVYLQKENIIDESGMPKERFSAEFPKEGPSILRIQQVVRGDSAAYFCASSPRTSATYEQYFGPGTRLTVT.

The chain combines TRBV11-2 with TRBJ2-7; 12 bases are shared with TRBD1. V gave up 4 bases and J gave up 6 bases; unmatched junction bases: 7. Germline assignment: CDR1 SGHAT and CDR2 FQNNGV. CDR3 length: 15 amino acids. The CDR3 protein is CASSSPGTGGGEQYF. Here the CDR3 DNA reads TGTGCCAGCAGCTCCCCCGGGACAGGGGGCGGCGAGCAGTACTTC.

The chain carries TRBV28 and TRBJ1-2; TRBD1 might be the D (6 bases). The CDR3 is 15 amino acids. Germline V lookup: CDR1 MDHEN, CDR2 SYDVKM. Trimming pared 1 base from V and 6 bases from J, leaving 15 bases between. The CDR3: CASSLSSWGADGYTF. The CDR3 coding sequence is TGTGCCAGCAGTTTATCTTCTTGGGGGGCAGATGGCTACACCTTC.

V is TRBV11-3 and J is TRBJ2-5, with 9 bases aligning to TRBD2. CDR1 and CDR2 (germline): SGHNT, YENEEA. Trimming cost V 5 bases and J 3 bases; bases outside gene matches: 7. There are 15 residues in the CDR3. The CDR3 DNA reads as TGTGCCAGCAGCGTAGGACTAGCGCGCGAAGAGACCCAGTACTTC. Its protein product is CASSVGLAREETQYF. The variable domain in full, with the rest retrieved from reference TRBV11-3 and TRBJ2-5, is EAGVVQSPRYKIIEKKQPVAFWCNPISGHNTLYWYLQNLGQGPELLIRYENEEAVDDSQLPKDRFSAERLKGVDSTLKIQPAELGDSAVYLCASSVGLAREETQYFGPGTRLLVL.

The V call is TRBV6-5, the J call TRBJ2-1; TRBD1 agrees at 8 bases. CDR1 MNHEY and CDR2 SVGAGI come from the germline V gene. There are 15 residues in the CDR3. V was clipped by 7 bases and J by 2 bases; unmatched bases: 7. CDR3 residues: CASIRGQGPYNEQFF. CDR3 DNA: TGTGCCAGCATCCGAGGACAGGGCCCCTACAATGAGCAGTTCTTC.

This clone came up once. The CDR3 spells CASSLMTYEQYF. The CDR3 DNA sequence: TGTGCCAGCAGCTTAATGACCTACGAGCAGTACTTC. V usage is TRBV13 and J usage is TRBJ2-7, with unresolved D. The ends were cut back, 2 bases at V and 2 bases at J, with 4 bases in the middle. The CDR3 spans 12 residues. Germline values: CDR1 PRHDT, CDR2 FYEKMQ (reference sequence).

This chain links TRBV11-1 with TRBJ2-2; 10 bases agree with TRBD1. Germline V gene lookup returns CDR1 SGHAT and CDR2 FQDESV (reference sequence). CDR3 length equals 15 residues. V lost 0 bases to trimming and J lost 5 bases; unmatched junction nucleotides: 0. The CDR3: CASSLADRGTGELFF. For the CDR3, the DNA is TGTGCCAGCAGCTTAGCGGACAGGGGGACCGGGGAGCTGTTTTTT. The whole variable domain, remainder taken from reference TRBV11-1 and TRBJ2-2, is EAEVAQSPRYKITEKSQAVAFWCDPISGHATLYWYRQILGQGPELLVQFQDESVVDDSQLPKDRFSAERLKGVDSTLKIQPAELGDSAMYLCASSLADRGTGELFFGEGSRLTVL.

This chain joins TRBV5-1 and TRBJ2-1, with 11 bases matching TRBD2. V trimming: 3 bases; J trimming: 10 bases; junction bases outside the gene matches: 6. CDR1 is SGHRS and CDR2 is YFSETQ in the germline V gene. The CDR3 loop spans 14 amino acids. Here the CDR3 reads CASSWRTSGPEQFF. As DNA, the CDR3 is TGCGCCAGCAGCTGGAGGACTAGCGGGCCGGAGCAGTTCTTC.

This chain joins TRBV5-5 and TRBJ2-3; the D gene is possibly TRBD1 (6 bases). Trimming removed 4 bases at V and 4 bases at J, with 13 bases between. Germline assignment: CDR1 SGHKS and CDR2 YYEKEE (reference sequence). The CDR3 contains 14 residues. The CDR3 loop is CASSPRDNSDTQYF. CDR3 DNA: TGTGCCAGCAGCCCCCGGGACAACTCAGATACGCAGTATTTT.

The CDR3 sequence: CASSLESSQVNSPLHF. The CDR3 nucleotides read TGTGCCAGCAGCTTAGAATCGAGCCAGGTTAATTCACCCCTCCACTTT. The J gene is TRBJ1-6, the V gene TRBV7-6; D is unclear. The V end lost 1 base, the J end lost 6 bases, and 13 bases lay between the germline ends. CDR3 length: 16 amino acids. The germline V gene encodes CDR1 SGHVS and CDR2 FNYEAQ.

The rearrangement uses TRBV6-5 and TRBJ2-1; D tentatively reads TRBD1 or TRBD2 (6 bases each). Germline V gene lookup returns CDR1 MNHEY and CDR2 SVGAGI. The CDR3 is 14 residues long. Trimming removed 6 bases at V and 4 bases at J, with 13 bases between. In DNA form, the CDR3 reads TGTGCCAGCAGGTCCCGGGGGCCATACAATGAGCAGTTCTTC. Translation gives CASRSRGPYNEQFF.

The chain joins TRBV6-1 to TRBJ1-2; no clear D gene. CDR3 size: 14 residues. V shed 1 base and J shed 2 bases, with 8 bases lying between them. Germline lookup yields CDR1 MNHNS and CDR2 SASEGT. CDR3 sequence reads: CASSEGEGNYGYTF. The CDR3 DNA follows: TGTGCCAGCAGTGAAGGTGAGGGAAACTATGGCTACACCTTC.

This chain connects TRBV7-2 to TRBJ2-1; 9 bases agree with TRBD2. The CDR3 has 13 residues. With V trimmed by 4 bases and J by 10 bases, 5 bases remained unmatched. Germline CDR1 and CDR2: SGHTA and FQGNSA. The CDR3 DNA reads TGTGCCAGCAGCTCGAACCTAGCGGGGGAGCAGTTCTTC. Its translation is CASSSNLAGEQFF.

This chain connects TRBV7-2 to TRBJ1-5; D is uncertain. Trimming removed 3 bases at V and 2 bases at J, with 11 bases between. The CDR3 is 15 amino acids. Per germline, CDR1 SGHTA and CDR2 FQGNSA. The CDR3 region is CASSLAPGGNQPQHF. Written as DNA, the CDR3 is TGTGCCAGCAGCTTGGCGCCCGGGGGCAATCAGCCCCAGCATTTT.

The gene calls are TRBV7-9 and TRBJ1-1; 10 positions match TRBD1. The CDR3 contains 17 residues. Looked up from germline, CDR1 is SEHNR and CDR2 is FQNEAQ (reference sequence). The ends lost 4 bases at V and 0 bases at J; junction bases unmatched: 8. CDR3 sequence: CASSSGQGREMNTEAFF. Here the CDR3 DNA reads TGTGCCAGCAGCTCGGGACAGGGGCGGGAGATGAACACTGAAGCTTTCTTT.

The chain carries TRBV30 and TRBJ1-2; 9 bases agree with TRBD1. The junction had 7 bases not matched to a gene; V was cut back by 3 bases and J by 2 bases. The CDR3 is made up of 15 amino acids. Per the germline V gene, CDR1 is GTSNPN and CDR2 is SVGIG (reference sequence). The CDR3 here is CAWSDPQGANYGYTF. In nucleotides, the CDR3 is TGTGCCTGGAGCGATCCACAGGGGGCGAACTATGGCTACACCTTC. Drawing the rest from reference TRBV30 and TRBJ1-2, the complete variable domain is SQTIHQWPATLVQPVGSPLSLECTVEGTSNPNLYWYRQAAGRGLQLLFYSVGIGQISSEVPQNLSASRPQDRQFILSSKKLLLSDSGFYLCAWSDPQGANYGYTFGSGTRLTVV.

This clone was seen a single time. The chain recombines TRBV5-4 with TRBJ1-5; possibly TRBD1 for D (5 bases). Trimming shortened V by 0 bases and J by 6 bases, and 7 bases separated the two germline ends. Germline loops: CDR1 SGHNT, CDR2 YYREEE (reference sequence). This CDR3 is built from 13 residues. In DNA, the CDR3 is TGTGCCAGCAGCTTGGGGGGGGGTCAGCCCCAGCATTTT. Its protein product is CASSLGGGQPQHF.

CDR3 sequence (DNA): TGTGCCAGCAGCCATGAGTCAATTCACACTGAAGCTTTCTTT. Translated: CASSHESIHTEAFF. The rearrangement links TRBV5-4 to TRBJ1-1; D is unresolved. Germline lookup yields CDR1 SGHNT and CDR2 YYREEE (reference sequence). There are 14 residues in the CDR3. Trimming took 4 bases from V and 3 from J, leaving 13 bases between them.

The chain has TRBV19 and TRBJ1-2, with 11 bases identical to TRBD1. V gave up 6 bases and J gave up 4 bases; unmatched junction bases: 1. The V gene's germline CDR1 is LNHDA and CDR2 SQIVND (reference sequence). The CDR3 has 13 amino acids. The CDR3 sequence is CASRDRGPYGYTF. Written as DNA, the CDR3 is TGTGCCAGTAGGGACAGGGGGCCCTATGGCTACACCTTC.

V and J are TRBV27 and TRBJ2-2; no definite D call. Germline V gene sequence: CDR1 MNHEY, CDR2 SMNVEV (reference sequence). Trimming took off 2 bases at V and 5 bases at J, with 21 bases between the two ends. The CDR3 contains 18 residues. In DNA form, the CDR3 reads TGTGCCAGCAGTTTAGCTACCCTCCGAGTTGCCTTGACCGGGGAGCTGTTTTTT. It is translated as CASSLATLRVALTGELFF.

The chain is built from TRBV5-1 and TRBJ2-5, with TRBD1 identical over 7 bases. V shed 0 bases, J shed 4 bases, and the junction held 3 bases outside the gene matches. Per germline, CDR1 SGHRS and CDR2 YFSETQ. The CDR3 runs 14 residues. The CDR3 DNA is TGCGCCAGCAGCTTGGCCGGGACAGTAGAGACCCAGTACTTC. As protein: CASSLAGTVETQYF.

The rearrangement joins TRBV7-9 to TRBJ1-2; D gene uncertain. The V end was cut by 5 bases, the J end by 5 bases, with 24 bases between. This CDR3 contains 17 residues. Germline loops: CDR1 SEHNR, CDR2 FQNEAQ (reference sequence). This CDR3 is CASSPLGPARPDYGYTF. The CDR3 nucleotides read TGTGCCAGCAGCCCCCTAGGGCCAGCGAGACCCGATTATGGCTACACCTTC.

The chain recombines TRBV27 with TRBJ1-5; no definite D call. The germline V gene encodes CDR1 MNHEY and CDR2 SMNVEV (reference sequence). The CDR3 has 13 amino acids. The V end was cut by 4 bases, the J end by 4 bases, with 8 bases between. CDR3 DNA sequence: TGTGCCAGCAGTTACCGGGTAAATCAGCCCCAGCATTTT. This codes for CASSYRVNQPQHF.

V usage is TRBV13 and J usage is TRBJ2-4, with D possibly matching TRBD1 (6 bases). From germline, CDR1 is PRHDT and CDR2 FYEKMQ (reference sequence). This CDR3 comprises 13 residues. Trimming took 6 bases from V and 3 from J, leaving 9 bases between them. Written as DNA, the CDR3 is TGTGCCAGCAGTACACAGGGCAAAAACATTCAGTACTTC. Translated, it gives CASSTQGKNIQYF.

The gene calls are TRBV9 and TRBJ2-2; D gene unclear. The CDR3 loop spans 15 amino acids. The germline gives CDR1 SGDLS, CDR2 YYNGEE. Between the trimmed V and J ends, which lost 3 bases and 0 bases, there was a span of 9 bases. The CDR3: CASSAVLANTGELFF. The CDR3 nucleotides read TGTGCCAGCAGCGCAGTTCTCGCGAACACCGGGGAGCTGTTTTTT. Full variable domain (rest looked up from reference TRBV9 and TRBJ2-2): DSGVTQTPKHLITATGQRVTLRCSPRSGDLSVYWYQQSLDQGLQFLIQYYNGEERAKGNILERFSAQQFPDLHSELNLSSLELGDSALYFCASSAVLANTGELFFGEGSRLTVL.